This TCR beta chain was profiled in a study of cytomegalovirus exposure and HLA in healthy donors. In its sample, this clone was seen once. The target antigen is unknown. General observations from the study: Presence/absence analyses rested on an assumption that sequencing depth was roughly uniform across donors. In a later analysis, several top co-occurrence clusters appeared linked to parvovirus B19, influenza, CMV and Epstein-Barr virus.

Amplification used 60 Vbeta primers and 13 Jbeta primers. Method: immunoSEQ multiplex PCR; TCRdb's copy keeps in-frame clones and lacks some. The sample shows roughly 200,000 clones, 65% to 80% of them seen only once. With 5 bases removed from V and 5 bases from J, the gap between germline ends came to 9 bases. The V gene's germline CDR1 is MNHNS and CDR2 SASEGT. The CDR3 has 12 residues. V usage is TRBV6-1 and J usage is TRBJ2-5; D ambiguous. Source material: PBMCs. This receptor was taken from a woman under 40 in good health and CMV-seropositive. CDR3 DNA: TGTGCCAGCAGTTCGGGTGGGGAGACCCAGTACTTC. Amino acids: CASSSGGETQYF.